These 29 T cell receptor beta chains share one sample of origin, sequenced in a study of T cell changes during pregnancy in multiple sclerosis. Assay used: immunoSEQ multiplex PCR; TCRdb lists only in-frame clones, some missing. Counted here are roughly 40,000 clones, roughly nine tenths occurring once; the ten biggest clones make up approximately 0.79%. The input for sequencing was CD4+ T cells from peripheral blood mononuclear cells, taken before pregnancy. These TCRs come from a female donor with multiple sclerosis, enrolled in a pregnancy study.

The chain combines TRBV5-1 with TRBJ2-1, with D possibly matching TRBD2 (6 bases). Trimming took 1 base from V and 5 from J, leaving 10 bases between them. CDR3 length: 14 residues. Germline V CDR1 and CDR2: SGHRS, YFSETQ. The CDR3: CASSLNSGHNEQFF. In DNA form, the CDR3 reads TGCGCCAGCAGCTTGAACAGCGGGCACAATGAGCAGTTCTTC.

The chain carries TRBV29-1 and TRBJ1-4; TRBD1 is a possible D gene (5 bases). The germline CDR1 and CDR2 sequences are SQVTM and ANQGSEA. Trimming took 1 base from V and 13 from J, leaving 7 bases between them. The CDR3 loop spans 10 amino acids. CDR3 loop: CSVEAQGLFF. CDR3 nucleotide sequence: TGCAGCGTTGAAGCTCAGGGACTGTTTTTT.

The chain is built from TRBV19 and TRBJ2-7, with D perhaps TRBD1 (5 bases). Trimming removed 3 bases at V and 8 bases at J, with 11 bases between. Per the germline V gene, CDR1 is LNHDA and CDR2 is SQIVND (reference sequence). CDR3 length: 12 residues. The CDR3 DNA is TGTGCCAGTAGTATCGGGCAGGGCCAGCAGTACTTC. Its translation: CASSIGQGQQYF.

The genes are TRBV6-5 and TRBJ2-1, with D maybe TRBD2 (6 bases). Germline CDR1 MNHEY, CDR2 SVGAGI. The CDR3 extends over 15 amino acids. Deletions cut 4 bases from V and 10 bases from J, with 20 bases between. The CDR3 DNA sequence: TGTGCCAGCAGTTCCCCGACTAGGGCGGGCTACGAGCAGTTCTTC. Residues: CASSSPTRAGYEQFF.

V and J are TRBV6-6 and TRBJ2-6, with no clear D. In germline, CDR1 is MNHNY, CDR2 SVGAGI (reference sequence). The CDR3 is 14 amino acids. V was clipped by 5 bases and J by 3 bases, with 8 bases between them. CDR3 DNA sequence: TGTGCCAGCAGTGGAGACGTTGGGGCCAACGTCCTGACTTTC. Encoded protein: CASSGDVGANVLTF.

The V call is TRBV7-9, the J call TRBJ2-1, with 10 bases aligning to TRBD2. Germline V gene sequence: CDR1 SEHNR, CDR2 FQNEAQ (reference sequence). The CDR3 contains 16 residues. J gave up 5 bases and V 2 bases, and 6 bases lay outside the gene matches. The CDR3 DNA reads TGTGCCAGCAGCTTAAAGCGGGAGGGTGTCGACAATGAGCAGTTCTTC. Its protein product is CASSLKREGVDNEQFF.

CDR3 amino acids: CASGLTPPGFYGYTF. DNA of the CDR3: TGTGCTAGTGGTTTGACCCCTCCGGGGTTCTATGGCTACACCTTC. The chain uses TRBV12-5 and TRBJ1-2; no firm D call. The V end lost 2 bases, the J end lost 4 bases, and 14 bases lay between the germline ends. CDR1 is LGHNT and CDR2 is FRNRAP in the germline V gene. The CDR3 runs 15 residues.

V usage is TRBV2 and J usage is TRBJ2-7; the D is unclear. CDR1 and CDR2 from the germline V gene are SNHLY and FYNNEI. The CDR3 is made up of 11 amino acids. V lost 7 bases, J lost 2 bases, and 6 bases lay in between. Written as DNA, the CDR3 is TGTGCCAGCATCCATGCCTACGAGCAGTACTTC. Encoded protein: CASIHAYEQYF.

V is TRBV30 and J is TRBJ1-5, with D perhaps matching TRBD1 (5 bases). The CDR3 length is 13 residues. V lost 4 bases to trimming and J lost 6 bases, with 13 bases between them. Germline V lookup: CDR1 GTSNPN, CDR2 SVGIG (reference sequence). The CDR3 region has the DNA TGTGCCTGGAAAGAGACAGATGGTCAGCCCCAGCATTTT. This sequence encodes CAWKETDGQPQHF.

The chain has TRBV30 and TRBJ2-5; D call uncertain. CDR3 length: 12 amino acids. Deletions cut 5 bases from V and 4 bases from J, with 11 bases between. CDR1 is GTSNPN and CDR2 is SVGIG in the germline V gene (reference sequence). This chain's CDR3 is CAWGPGTETQYF. CDR3 coding DNA: TGTGCCTGGGGGCCCGGCACAGAGACCCAGTACTTC.

The gene calls are TRBV5-4 and TRBJ1-1; no firm D call. Trimming shortened V by 2 bases and J by 1 base, and 9 bases separated the two germline ends. The germline V gene encodes CDR1 SGHNT and CDR2 YYREEE (reference sequence). This CDR3 is 14 amino acids long. The CDR3 DNA sequence: TGTGCCAGCAGCTTTAGCCCCCCGAACACTGAAGCTTTCTTT. It yields the protein CASSFSPPNTEAFF.

The chain employs TRBV9 and TRBJ2-7; 7 bases line up with TRBD1. CDR1 and CDR2 from the germline V gene are SGDLS and YYNGEE. The CDR3 runs 15 residues. The trim removed 0 bases at V and 3 bases at J, leaving 6 bases unmatched. In nucleotides, the CDR3 is TGTGCCAGCAGCGTAGCAGGGACAGCGCGCTACGAGCAGTACTTC. Protein product: CASSVAGTARYEQYF.

The chain recombines TRBV15 with TRBJ2-5; 9 nucleotides match TRBD1. CDR1 is LNHNV and CDR2 is YYDKDF in the germline V gene (reference sequence). This CDR3 contains 15 residues. Trimming at V came to 3 bases and at J to 2 bases, leaving 4 bases not matched to a gene. The CDR3 loop reads CATSRAGQGQETQYF. In DNA form, the CDR3 reads TGTGCCACCAGCAGGGCCGGACAGGGGCAAGAGACCCAGTACTTC. The full variable domain, completed using reference TRBV15 and TRBJ2-5, is DAMVIQNPRYQVTQFGKPVTLSCSQTLNHNVMYWYQQKSSQAPKLLFHYYDKDFNNEADTPDNFQSRRPNTSFCFLDIRSPGLGDTAMYLCATSRAGQGQETQYFGPGTRLLVL.

The chain links TRBV7-9 to TRBJ2-6; TRBD1 is a possible D gene (5 bases). The V gene's germline CDR1 is SEHNR and CDR2 FQNEAQ (reference sequence). The CDR3 is 17 residues long. V dropped 7 bases and J dropped 3 bases, with 19 bases sitting between them. The CDR3 sequence: CASTLLLGLSGANVLTF. CDR3 coding DNA: TGTGCCAGCACCCTGTTACTGGGGCTTAGTGGGGCCAACGTCCTGACTTTC.

This clone has a single count. This chain's CDR3 is CASSIDSAYNEQFF. CDR3 nucleotides: TGTGCCAGCAGCATAGACAGCGCCTACAATGAGCAGTTCTTC. V is TRBV6-1 and J is TRBJ2-1; the D gene is possibly TRBD1 (5 bases). CDR3 size: 14 residues. V was trimmed by 6 bases and J by 2 bases, leaving 11 bases between them. Germline lookup yields CDR1 MNHNS and CDR2 SASEGT.

J is TRBJ2-1 and V is TRBV27, with 14 positions matching TRBD2. The ends lost 5 bases at V and 0 bases at J; junction bases unmatched: 9. There are 19 residues in the CDR3. The germline V gene encodes CDR1 MNHEY and CDR2 SMNVEV (reference sequence). This chain's CDR3 is CASSPGLAGGPSSYNEQFF. CDR3 DNA: TGTGCCAGCAGTCCCGGACTAGCGGGAGGACCCAGCTCCTACAATGAGCAGTTCTTC.

The count of this clone is one. DNA for the CDR3: TGTGCCACCGACGAGGGGGTATTCACTGAAGCTTTCTTT. Its protein product is CATDEGVFTEAFF. This chain joins TRBV28 and TRBJ1-1, with D perhaps matching TRBD1 (6 bases). Germline lookup yields CDR1 MDHEN and CDR2 SYDVKM. V was shortened by 10 bases and J by 4 bases, with 16 bases between the two germline ends. The CDR3 contains 13 residues.

This chain connects TRBV30 to TRBJ1-5; a weak D match, TRBD1 (5 bases). The CDR3 runs 15 residues. Per the germline V gene, CDR1 is GTSNPN and CDR2 is SVGIG (reference sequence). The V gene lost 3 bases and the J gene lost 1 base, with 13 bases spanning the gap. The CDR3 DNA follows: TGTGCCTGGAGGGCAAGGGGACTCAGCAATCAGCCCCAGCATTTT. Its protein product is CAWRARGLSNQPQHF.

The chain employs TRBV28 and TRBJ2-1; perhaps TRBD2 as D (7 bases). The CDR3 spans 15 residues. Deletions cut 2 bases from V and 4 bases from J, with 12 bases between. Germline CDR1 is MDHEN and CDR2 is SYDVKM. As DNA, the CDR3 is TGTGCCAGCAGTTTAAGTGGGAGGGGGTACAATGAGCAGTTCTTC. Translating it yields CASSLSGRGYNEQFF.

The chain joins TRBV18 to TRBJ2-4, with a possible D match to TRBD2 (5 bases). The CDR3 consists of 16 residues. CDR1 and CDR2 from the germline V gene are KGHSH and LQKENI. Between the trimmed V and J ends, which lost 3 bases and 0 bases, there was a span of 12 bases. CDR3 sequence: CASSPETGSAKNIQYF. The DNA for the CDR3 is TGTGCCAGCTCACCCGAGACGGGATCAGCCAAAAACATTCAGTACTTC.

The V gene is TRBV19, the J gene TRBJ2-7, with 11 bases matching TRBD1. Germline V gene sequence: CDR1 LNHDA, CDR2 SQIVND (reference sequence). CDR3 size: 15 residues. The V and J ends lost 5 bases and 2 bases, in that order; junction bases with no gene match: 5. CDR3 loop: CASSSPGQGAYEQYF. DNA for the CDR3: TGTGCCAGTAGTTCTCCGGGACAGGGGGCCTACGAGCAGTACTTC. The entire variable domain, with the rest obtained from reference TRBV19 and TRBJ2-7, is as follows: DGGITQSPKYLFRKEGQNVTLSCEQNLNHDAMYWYRQDPGQGLRLIYYSQIVNDFQKGDIAEGYSVSREKKESFPLTVTSAQKNPTAFYLCASSSPGQGAYEQYFGPGTRLTVT.

The chain employs TRBV2 and TRBJ1-5; TRBD1 matches at 11 bases. Losses at the gene ends were 6 bases for V and 3 bases for J; bases not matched to a gene: 4. Germline loops: CDR1 SNHLY, CDR2 FYNNEI. This CDR3 region has 15 residues. CDR3 coding DNA: TGTGCCAGCAGGCGGACAGGGGGCTTCAATCAGCCCCAGCATTTT. It translates to CASRRTGGFNQPQHF.

The chain uses TRBV28 and TRBJ2-3; 7 positions agree with TRBD2. CDR1 is MDHEN, CDR2 SYDVKM, per germline. The CDR3 is 15 amino acids. The V gene end was trimmed by 6 bases and the J gene end by 3 bases; junction bases not matched to a gene: 9. The CDR3 spells CASRSRDYPTDTQYF. The CDR3 nucleotides are TGTGCCAGCAGGTCGCGGGACTACCCGACAGATACGCAGTATTTT.

CDR3 region: CASSTGTSGNEQFF. The CDR3 DNA sequence: TGTGCCAGCAGCACTGGGACTAGCGGCAATGAGCAGTTCTTC. This chain uses TRBV7-9 with TRBJ2-1, with TRBD2 matching 11 bases. This CDR3 spans 14 amino acids. CDR1 and CDR2 from the germline V gene are SEHNR and FQNEAQ (reference sequence). V dropped 5 bases and J dropped 6; count of bases not matched to a gene: 3.

J is TRBJ2-5 and V is TRBV9, with D unresolved. From germline, CDR1 is SGDLS and CDR2 YYNGEE. The CDR3 covers 13 residues. Trimming pared 1 base from V and 5 bases from J, leaving 9 bases between. The CDR3: CASSVTRDETQYF. The CDR3 DNA follows: TGTGCCAGCAGCGTAACCCGAGATGAGACCCAGTACTTC. Variable domain in full (rest from reference TRBV9 and TRBJ2-5): DSGVTQTPKHLITATGQRVTLRCSPRSGDLSVYWYQQSLDQGLQFLIQYYNGEERAKGNILERFSAQQFPDLHSELNLSSLELGDSALYFCASSVTRDETQYFGPGTRLLVL.

V and J are TRBV9 and TRBJ2-7; TRBD1 aligns across 9 bases. V lost 3 bases, J lost 6 bases, and 7 bases stayed unmatched. This CDR3 is built from 14 residues. In germline, CDR1 is SGDLS, CDR2 YYNGEE. Here the CDR3 reads CASSARTGEPEQYF. The CDR3 nucleotides read TGTGCCAGCAGCGCAAGGACAGGGGAGCCCGAGCAGTACTTC.

CDR3 loop: CSARRDPEQYF. The CDR3 DNA follows: TGCAGTGCTAGACGGGATCCGGAGCAGTACTTC. The chain uses TRBV20-1 and TRBJ2-7; tentative D call: TRBD2 (5 bases). V lost 2 bases to trimming and J lost 7 bases, with 9 bases between them. The CDR3 spans 11 residues. CDR1 is DFQATT, CDR2 SNEGSKA, per germline (reference sequence).

The rearrangement links TRBV6-4 to TRBJ2-1; TRBD2 aligns across 14 bases. Germline lookup yields CDR1 MRHNA and CDR2 SNTAGT. The CDR3 sequence is 16 residues long. After removal of 6 bases from V and 2 bases from J, the junction contained 3 bases not matched to a gene. CDR3 residues: CASSGLAGGTYNEQFF. The CDR3 nucleotides are TGTGCCAGCAGCGGACTAGCGGGAGGCACCTACAATGAGCAGTTCTTC.

This chain connects TRBV6-5 to TRBJ2-3; TRBD2 agrees at 15 bases. The CDR3 totals 16 residues. CDR1 MNHEY and CDR2 SVGAGI come from the germline V gene. Losses at the gene ends were 3 bases for V and 4 bases for J; bases not matched to a gene: 2. The CDR3 coding sequence is TGTGCCAGCAGTTATCGGACTAGCGGGAGGGCAGATACGCAGTATTTT. This sequence encodes CASSYRTSGRADTQYF.